One sample yielded the 25 T cell receptor beta chains listed below, sequenced in a study of blood T cells in healthy people across ages. Sample-barcoded 5' priming and a J-beta primer mix drove a second PCR of 7 to 11 cycles. TCRdb recomputed calls from the 5' RACE reads with MiXCR, one row per CDR3 protein. This repertoire shows about 780,000 distinct CDR3 sequences, about 26% found once; its top ten account for roughly 3.1%. These data are also associated with another study on T cells of mothers and their children.

Specimen: blood. All receptors come from a boy aged 5-17 years in good health.

This clonotype turned up a few times. The rearrangement uses TRBV12-3 or TRBV12-4 and TRBJ1-1; possible D gene TRBD1, 5 bases. The germline V and J ends were trimmed by 3 bases and 8 bases, with 13 bases remaining between them. CDR3 length: 13 amino acids. The CDR3 is CASSLGGQGEAFF. The CDR3 region has the DNA TGTGCCAGCAGTTTGGGAGGGCAGGGAGAAGCTTTCTTT.

This clonotype has more than one count but fewer than ten. The V gene is TRBV28, the J gene TRBJ2-3; 8 positions match TRBD2. CDR3 length: 14 amino acids. Germline V gene sequence: CDR1 MDHEN, CDR2 SYDVKM. The CDR3 spells CATGGGGNSDTQYF. DNA for the CDR3: TGTGCTACCGGGGGGGGCGGAAACTCAGATACGCAGTATTTT.

The rearrangement uses TRBV6-5 and TRBJ2-3, with TRBD2 as a possible D gene (6 bases). Germline CDR1 and CDR2: MNHEY and SVGAGI. Trimming pared 4 bases from V and 4 bases from J, leaving 18 bases between. The CDR3 has 16 residues. The CDR3 nucleotides are TGTGCCAGCAGTTCCCCGGGCGGGGCCGCTCCAGATACGCAGTATTTT. It codes for CASSSPGGAAPDTQYF.

This chain joins TRBV3-1 and TRBJ2-5; 11 nucleotides agree with TRBD1. J gave up 5 bases and V 0 bases, and 8 bases lay outside the gene matches. The CDR3 runs 17 residues. From germline, CDR1 is LGHDT and CDR2 YNNKEL (reference sequence). DNA of the CDR3: TGTGCCAGCAGCCAAGATTTTGGGACAGGGGGTCAGGAGACCCAGTACTTC. The encoded protein is CASSQDFGTGGQETQYF.

J is TRBJ1-5 and V is TRBV3-1; D remains ambiguous. Between the trimmed V and J ends, which lost 1 base and 9 bases, there was a span of 10 bases. CDR3 length: 13 residues. From germline, CDR1 is LGHDT and CDR2 YNNKEL (reference sequence). The CDR3 protein is CASSQVGLGPQHF. For the CDR3, the DNA is TGTGCCAGCAGCCAAGTGGGGTTAGGGCCCCAGCATTTT.

The chain joins TRBV20-1 to TRBJ1-4; D not certain. The CDR3 has 13 amino acids. The germline V gene encodes CDR1 DFQATT and CDR2 SNEGSKA (reference sequence). V was trimmed by 1 base and J by 7 bases, leaving 10 bases between them. In DNA, the CDR3 is TGCAGTGCTAGAGGTTTCCGGGCTGAAAAACTGTTTTTT. Translating gives CSARGFRAEKLFF.

The rearrangement uses TRBV11-2 and TRBJ2-5; 14 bases fit TRBD2. Looked up from germline, CDR1 is SGHAT and CDR2 is FQNNGV. The CDR3 loop spans 17 amino acids. V lost 4 bases to trimming and J lost 4 bases; unmatched junction nucleotides: 8. Here the CDR3 reads CASSSVTSGGAPETQYF. CDR3 in DNA: TGTGCCAGCAGCTCAGTGACTAGCGGGGGGGCCCCAGAGACCCAGTACTTC.

This clonotype has more than one count but fewer than ten. The rearrangement uses TRBV6-2 or TRBV6-3 and TRBJ1-1; D is unresolved. V lost 5 bases and J lost 4, with 8 bases in between. Germline values: CDR1 MNHEY, CDR2 SVGEGT. The CDR3 spans 12 residues. The DNA for the CDR3 is TGTGCCAGCAGTCTCCAGGCCACTGAAGCTTTCTTT. This gives the protein CASSLQATEAFF.

V gene TRBV20-1 combines with J gene TRBJ2-2; maybe TRBD2 (7 bases). Germline CDR1 reads DFQATT; CDR2 reads SNEGSKA (reference sequence). The CDR3 has 16 amino acids. Trimming took off 1 base at V and 0 bases at J, with 12 bases between the two ends. CDR3 loop: CSARGGGGPNTGELFF. The CDR3 DNA reads TGCAGTGCTAGAGGGGGGGGCGGACCGAACACCGGGGAGCTGTTTTTT.

The V and J genes are TRBV30 and TRBJ2-5, with TRBD2 matching 13 bases. J was trimmed by 6 bases and V by 5 bases; bases with no gene match: 6. This CDR3 has 14 residues. CDR1 GTSNPN and CDR2 SVGIG come from the germline V gene (reference sequence). CDR3 protein: CAWSGTSGAQTQYF. The CDR3 DNA follows: TGTGCCTGGTCCGGGACTAGCGGGGCGCAGACCCAGTACTTC.

V is TRBV7-9 and J is TRBJ1-1, with TRBD1 matching over 8 bases. The CDR3 extends over 15 amino acids. CDR1 SEHNR and CDR2 FQNEAQ come from the germline V gene (reference sequence). J lost 3 bases, V lost 4 bases, and 7 bases had no gene match. In DNA, the CDR3 is TGTGCCAGCAGCTCGAGACAGGGGAGGTACACTGAAGCTTTCTTT. Its protein is CASSSRQGRYTEAFF.

The gene calls are TRBV5-1 and TRBJ2-7; D is uncertain. Matching the DNA end better, TRBJ2-5 makes the J call doubtful. This CDR3 has 14 residues. From germline, CDR1 is SGHRS and CDR2 YFSETQ. CDR3 DNA: TGCGCCAGCAGTTACGACCTAAACATCGAGACCCAGTACTTC. As protein: CASSYDLNIETQYF.

This clonotype has only a few counts. The rearrangement links TRBV4-1 to TRBJ2-5; perhaps TRBD1 as D (5 bases). Germline V lookup: CDR1 MGHRA, CDR2 YSYEKL. The CDR3 covers 14 residues. With 5 bases removed from V and 1 base from J, the gap between germline ends came to 11 bases. CDR3 nucleotides: TGCGCCAGCAGCTTCGACAGTTCCCAAGAGACCCAGTACTTC. Translation gives CASSFDSSQETQYF.

This rearrangement joins TRBV7-3 to TRBJ2-3, with no clear D. The germline gives CDR1 SGHTA, CDR2 FQGTGA. Trimming pared 4 bases from V and 5 bases from J, leaving 10 bases between. This CDR3 is built from 13 residues. CDR3 loop: CASSSPTGDTQYF. The CDR3, as DNA: TGTGCCAGCAGCTCTCCGACGGGAGATACGCAGTATTTT.

This clonotype has a handful of counts. The V gene is TRBV29-1, the J gene TRBJ1-1, with a weak D call TRBD1 (6 bases). The CDR3 runs to 13 residues. V lost 5 bases and J 1 base, leaving 11 bases between the germline ends. Germline V gene data show CDR1 as SQVTM and CDR2 as ANQGSEA. CDR3 region: CSVYRAGNTEAFF. CDR3 nucleotide sequence: TGCAGCGTTTACAGGGCTGGGAACACTGAAGCTTTCTTT.

This clonotype was observed a handful of times. This sequence joins TRBV9 and TRBJ2-1; perhaps D is TRBD1 or TRBD2 (6 bases each). Trimming removed 2 bases at V and 8 bases at J, with 14 bases between. The length of the CDR3 is 14 residues. Germline V lookup: CDR1 SGDLS, CDR2 YYNGEE. The CDR3 DNA sequence: TGTGCCAGCAGCGTCGGGGGCGCCAGGGATGAGCAGTTCTTC. It specifies CASSVGGARDEQFF.

V usage is TRBV6-1 and J usage is TRBJ2-3; D is unresolved. With 8 bases removed from V and 0 bases from J, the gap between germline ends came to 12 bases. The CDR3 length is 14 residues. CDR1 and CDR2 (germline): MNHNS, SASEGT. CDR3: CASYKITSTDTQYF. The CDR3 region has the DNA TGTGCCAGCTACAAAATTACTAGCACAGATACGCAGTATTTT.

This clonotype was picked up a small number of times. The chain couples TRBV6-1 to TRBJ1-2; D ambiguous. The CDR3 is 13 amino acids. The germline V gene encodes CDR1 MNHNS and CDR2 SASEGT. V lost 3 bases, J lost 2 bases, and 7 bases lay in between. CDR3 bases: TGTGCCAGCAGTGAGTACGGAAACTATGGCTACACCTTC. Its translation: CASSEYGNYGYTF.

The chain is built from TRBV20-1 and TRBJ2-5, with D unresolved. CDR1 is DFQATT, CDR2 SNEGSKA, per germline (reference sequence). V lost 6 bases and J 5 bases, leaving 13 bases between the germline ends. CDR3 size: 12 residues. The CDR3 nucleotides are TGCAGTGCCCTCCTCTTCCGCGAGACCCAGTACTTC. This codes for CSALLFRETQYF.

The gene calls are TRBV29-1 and TRBJ2-1; D is tentatively TRBD1 or TRBD2 (5 bases each). The better agreement between TRBJ2-5 and the DNA end casts doubt on the J call. Germline lookup yields CDR1 SQVTM and CDR2 ANQGSEA. The CDR3 spans 13 residues. The CDR3 here is CSAEGLAQETQYF. The CDR3 nucleotides read TGCAGCGCCGAGGGGCTAGCACAAGAGACCCAGTACTTC.

The V call is TRBV20-1, the J call TRBJ2-4, with 13 bases lining up with TRBD2. Trimming cost V 3 bases and J 3 bases; bases outside gene matches: 8. This CDR3 has 17 residues. Germline loops: CDR1 DFQATT, CDR2 SNEGSKA (reference sequence). The CDR3 bases are TGCAGTGCTAGGGATCGACTAGCGGGGGGCCACAAAAACATTCAGTACTTC. Translating it yields CSARDRLAGGHKNIQYF.

This clonotype was recorded a few times. The chain has TRBV3-1 and TRBJ1-2; TRBD1 matches 8 bases. Trimming removed 2 bases from V and 2 bases from J; junction bases left unmatched: 4. The germline gives CDR1 LGHDT, CDR2 YNNKEL (reference sequence). CDR3 size: 15 residues. Here the CDR3 DNA reads TGTGCCAGCAGCCAATTGGGACAGGAGAACTATGGCTACACCTTC. Protein: CASSQLGQENYGYTF.

This clonotype was observed a single time. The chain combines TRBV20-1 with TRBJ2-5; TRBD2 agrees at 8 bases. The J call may be incorrect, as the DNA end agrees better with TRBJ2-1. This CDR3 contains 15 residues. Looked up from germline, CDR1 is DFQATT and CDR2 is SNEGSKA (reference sequence). The CDR3 loop is CSAEGGGPGENEQFF. In nucleotides, the CDR3 is TGCAGTGCCGAGGGCGGGGGGCCGGGAGAGAATGAGCAGTTCTTC.

The rearrangement joins TRBV12-3 or TRBV12-4 to TRBJ1-2; TRBD1 is a possible D gene (5 bases). Trimming took 3 bases from V and 1 from J, leaving 9 bases between them. CDR3 length equals 14 residues. CDR3 protein: CASSFGGDNYGYTF. The CDR3 nucleotides are TGTGCCAGCAGTTTCGGGGGGGATAACTATGGCTACACCTTC.

The rearrangement links TRBV20-1 to TRBJ2-1; 7 bases match TRBD2. V lost 5 bases, J lost 3 bases, and 13 bases stayed unmatched. Germline V gives CDR1 DFQATT, CDR2 SNEGSKA (reference sequence). This CDR3 is built from 16 residues. The CDR3 coding sequence is TGCAGTGCTCATGGCCTGACTAGCCTGTTCTACAATGAGCAGTTCTTC. Its protein is CSAHGLTSLFYNEQFF.